This TCR beta chain was identified in a study of cytomegalovirus exposure and HLA in healthy donors. The overall study: In a later analysis, the roughly 130 validation repertoires were reported to have used the same platform as the 666 first-cohort repertoires. Whole-study results and caveats: Later, an analysis found that TCR clusters from the first cohort tended to co-occur in the 120 or so validation repertoires.

Germline lookup yields CDR1 MDHEN and CDR2 SYDVKM. The length of the CDR3 is 15 residues. Losses at the gene ends were 4 bases for V and 2 bases for J; bases not matched to a gene: 7. A remark on this clone: Its antigen is not known.

Assay used: immunoSEQ multiplex PCR; TCRdb lists only in-frame clones, some missing. The sample contains fewer than 250,000 clones, around four fifths of which appear only once. Sequencing used PBMCs. This TCR was sampled from a woman aged 30 to 39 in good health and CMV-seropositive. This chain uses TRBV28 with TRBJ2-7, with TRBD2 matching over 8 bases. The CDR3 is CASSYLSGAPYEQYF. The DNA for the CDR3 is TGTGCCAGCAGTTATCTTAGCGGGGCCCCCTACGAGCAGTACTTC.